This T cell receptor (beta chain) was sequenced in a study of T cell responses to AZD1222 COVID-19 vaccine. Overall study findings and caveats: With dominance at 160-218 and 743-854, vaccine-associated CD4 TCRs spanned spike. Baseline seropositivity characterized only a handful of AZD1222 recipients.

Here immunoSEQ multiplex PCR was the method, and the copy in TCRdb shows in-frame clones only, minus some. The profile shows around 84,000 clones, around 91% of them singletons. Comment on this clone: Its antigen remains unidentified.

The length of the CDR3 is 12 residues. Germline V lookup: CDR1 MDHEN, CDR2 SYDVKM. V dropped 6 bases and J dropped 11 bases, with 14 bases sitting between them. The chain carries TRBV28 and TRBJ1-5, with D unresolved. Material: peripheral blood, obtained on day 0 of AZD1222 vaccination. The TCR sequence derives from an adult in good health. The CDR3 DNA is TGTGCCAGCAGCCAAGAGGCAATGTCCCAGCATTTT. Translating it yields CASSQEAMSQHF. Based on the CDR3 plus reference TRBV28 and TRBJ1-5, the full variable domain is DVKVTQSSRYLVKRTGEKVFLECVQDMDHENMFWYRQDPGLGLRLIYFSYDVKMKEKGDIPEGYSVSREKKERFSLILESASTNQTSMYLCASSQEAMSQHFGDGTRLSIL.